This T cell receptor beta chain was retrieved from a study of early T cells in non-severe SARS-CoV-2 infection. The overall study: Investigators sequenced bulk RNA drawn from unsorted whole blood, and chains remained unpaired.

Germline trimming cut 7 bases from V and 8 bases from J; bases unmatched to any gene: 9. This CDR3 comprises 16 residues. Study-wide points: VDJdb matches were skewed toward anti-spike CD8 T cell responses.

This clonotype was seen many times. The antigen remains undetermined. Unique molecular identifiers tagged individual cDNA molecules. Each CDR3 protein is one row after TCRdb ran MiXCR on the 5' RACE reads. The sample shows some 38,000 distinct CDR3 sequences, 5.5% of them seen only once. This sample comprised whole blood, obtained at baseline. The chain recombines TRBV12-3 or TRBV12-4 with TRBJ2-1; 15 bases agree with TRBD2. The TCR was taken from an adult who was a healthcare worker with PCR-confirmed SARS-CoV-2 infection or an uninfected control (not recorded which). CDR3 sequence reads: CASTLGLAGGFDEQFF. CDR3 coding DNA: TGTGCCAGCACCCTGGGACTAGCGGGAGGATTCGATGAGCAGTTCTTC.